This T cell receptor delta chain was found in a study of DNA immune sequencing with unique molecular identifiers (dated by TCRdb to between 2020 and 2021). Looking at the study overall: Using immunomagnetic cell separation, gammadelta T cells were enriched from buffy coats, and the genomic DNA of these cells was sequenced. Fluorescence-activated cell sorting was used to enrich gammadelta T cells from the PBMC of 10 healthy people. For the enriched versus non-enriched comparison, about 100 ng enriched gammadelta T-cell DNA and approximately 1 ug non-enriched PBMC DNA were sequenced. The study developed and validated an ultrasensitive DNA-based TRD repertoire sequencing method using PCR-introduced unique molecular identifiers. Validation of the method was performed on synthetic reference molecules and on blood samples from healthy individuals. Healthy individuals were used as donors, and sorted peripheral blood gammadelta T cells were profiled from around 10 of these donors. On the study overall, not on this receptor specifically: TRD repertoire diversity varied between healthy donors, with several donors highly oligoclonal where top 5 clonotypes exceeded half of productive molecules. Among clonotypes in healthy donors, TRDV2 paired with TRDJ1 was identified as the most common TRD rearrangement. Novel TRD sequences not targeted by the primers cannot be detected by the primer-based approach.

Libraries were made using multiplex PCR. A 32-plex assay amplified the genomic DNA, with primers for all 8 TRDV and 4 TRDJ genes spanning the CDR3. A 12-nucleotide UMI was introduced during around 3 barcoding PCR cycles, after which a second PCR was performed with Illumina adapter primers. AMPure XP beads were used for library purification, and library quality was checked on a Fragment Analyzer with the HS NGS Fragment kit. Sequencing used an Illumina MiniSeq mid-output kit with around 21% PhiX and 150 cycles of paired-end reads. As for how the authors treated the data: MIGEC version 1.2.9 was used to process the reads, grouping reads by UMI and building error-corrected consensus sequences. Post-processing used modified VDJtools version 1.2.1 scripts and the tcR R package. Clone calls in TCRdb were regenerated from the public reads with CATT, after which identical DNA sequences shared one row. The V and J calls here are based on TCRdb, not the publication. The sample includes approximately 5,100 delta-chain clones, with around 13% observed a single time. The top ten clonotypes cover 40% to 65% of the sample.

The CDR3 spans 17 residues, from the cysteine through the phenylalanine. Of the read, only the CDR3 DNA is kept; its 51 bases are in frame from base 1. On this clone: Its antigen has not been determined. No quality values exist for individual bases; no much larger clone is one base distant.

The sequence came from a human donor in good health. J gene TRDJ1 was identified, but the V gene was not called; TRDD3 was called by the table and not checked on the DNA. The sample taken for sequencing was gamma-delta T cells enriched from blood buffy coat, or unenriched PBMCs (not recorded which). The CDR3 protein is CALSSSSTGGYTDKLIF. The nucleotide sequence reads TGTGCTCTGTCTTCCTCTAGTACTGGGGGTTACACCGATAAACTCATCTTT.